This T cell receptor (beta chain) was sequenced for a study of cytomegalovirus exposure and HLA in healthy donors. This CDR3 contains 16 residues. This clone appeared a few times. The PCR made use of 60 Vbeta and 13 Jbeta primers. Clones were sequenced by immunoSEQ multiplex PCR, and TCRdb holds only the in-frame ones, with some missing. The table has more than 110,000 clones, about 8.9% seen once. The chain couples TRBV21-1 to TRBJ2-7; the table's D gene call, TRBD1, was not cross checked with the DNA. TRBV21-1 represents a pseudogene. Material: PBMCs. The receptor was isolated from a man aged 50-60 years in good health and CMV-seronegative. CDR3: CASRRPEGASSYEQYF. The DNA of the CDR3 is TGTGCCAGCAGGCGTCCGGAGGGGGCAAGCTCCTACGAGCAGTACTTC.